Below are 31 T cell receptor beta chains sequenced from a single sample in a study of control samples from healthy donors and cancer patients. Clones were read by immunoSEQ multiplex PCR, and TCRdb kept only the in-frame ones, dropping some. The sample consists of about 51,000 clones, about 80% of them appearing once. The material sequenced was blood. Receptor source: a man aged 70 or older in good health.

The chain links TRBV2 to TRBJ1-4; D remains ambiguous. Per germline, CDR1 SNHLY and CDR2 FYNNEI. V was shortened by 4 bases and J by 7 bases, with 10 bases between the two germline ends. The length of the CDR3 is 13 residues. The CDR3 bases are TGTGCCAGCAGTGCGATAAGCGGTGAAAAACTGTTTTTT. It translates to CASSAISGEKLFF.

This chain connects TRBV6-4 to TRBJ1-2; no clear D. CDR3 length equals 16 residues. V lost 8 bases to trimming and J lost 0 bases, with 19 bases between them. Germline loops: CDR1 MRHNA, CDR2 SNTAGT. The CDR3 DNA sequence: TGTGCCAGCCTCGACCAGAGGCGGGGTCCTAACTATGGCTACACCTTC. Amino acids: CASLDQRRGPNYGYTF.

J is TRBJ1-6 and V is TRBV5-1; 8 bases fit TRBD1. V gave up 4 bases and J gave up 7 bases; unmatched junction bases: 7. The CDR3 runs 15 residues. CDR1 and CDR2 from the germline V gene are SGHRS and YFSETQ. This CDR3 reads CASSARQGMNSPLHF. CDR3 DNA: TGCGCCAGCAGCGCCCGACAGGGGATGAATTCACCCCTCCACTTT.

The gene calls are TRBV6-4 and TRBJ2-3, with 11 nucleotides matching TRBD1. Trimming at V came to 6 bases and at J to 4 bases, leaving 3 bases not matched to a gene. This CDR3 comprises 14 residues. Germline loops: CDR1 MRHNA, CDR2 SNTAGT. CDR3 nucleotide sequence: TGTGCCAGCAGCCGGGACAGGGGGGCAGATACGCAGTATTTT. Its translation is CASSRDRGADTQYF.

The CDR3 here is CAISDTESRGPYEQYF. CDR3 sequence (DNA): TGTGCCATCAGTGATACCGAGTCGCGCGGGCCCTACGAGCAGTACTTC. V gene TRBV10-3 combines with J gene TRBJ2-7; D is perhaps TRBD2 (5 bases). Trimming took off 3 bases at V and 2 bases at J, with 17 bases between the two ends. This CDR3 spans 16 amino acids. The germline CDR1 and CDR2 sequences are ENHRY and SYGVKD.

This chain links TRBV19 with TRBJ2-4; TRBD1 might be the D (6 bases). Germline V CDR1 and CDR2: LNHDA, SQIVND (reference sequence). There are 14 residues in the CDR3. Trimming removed 5 bases from V and 3 bases from J, with 11 bases in between. CDR3 nucleotides: TGTGCCAGTAGTTCAGGGGATGTCAAAAACATTCAGTACTTC. It yields the protein CASSSGDVKNIQYF.

The V gene is TRBV5-4, the J gene TRBJ2-5; D may be TRBD1 (6 bases). V was shortened by 0 bases and J by 2 bases, with 11 bases between the two germline ends. The CDR3 contains 15 residues. Germline values: CDR1 SGHNT, CDR2 YYREEE (reference sequence). The CDR3 loop is CASSLGQDLQETQYF. The CDR3 DNA reads as TGTGCCAGCAGCTTGGGACAGGATTTACAAGAGACCCAGTACTTC.

The chain uses TRBV4-2 and TRBJ2-3, with 12 positions matching TRBD2. Germline V gene lookup returns CDR1 LGHNA and CDR2 YNFKEQ. V lost 0 bases to trimming and J lost 3 bases; unmatched junction nucleotides: 10. The CDR3 is made up of 19 amino acids. CDR3 coding DNA: TGTGCCAGCAGCCAAGACTACCCTAGCGGGGGGGCCCGTACAGATACGCAGTATTTT. Protein product: CASSQDYPSGGARTDTQYF.

The V gene is TRBV28, the J gene TRBJ1-5; D is undetermined. The germline gives CDR1 MDHEN, CDR2 SYDVKM. This CDR3 has 14 residues. V gave up 7 bases and J gave up 4 bases, with 14 bases separating them. CDR3 sequence: CASTMGGMNQPQHF. The CDR3 DNA sequence: TGTGCCAGCACCATGGGAGGGATGAATCAGCCCCAGCATTTT.

The chain carries TRBV28 and TRBJ2-7, with D perhaps TRBD1 (6 bases). Trimming left V 5 bases short and J 2 bases short, with 10 bases between. The CDR3 length is 13 residues. Germline V gene lookup returns CDR1 MDHEN and CDR2 SYDVKM. The CDR3 region has the DNA TGTGCCAGCAGTCCGAGGACAGCCTACGAGCAGTACTTC. Protein: CASSPRTAYEQYF.

The chain has TRBV5-6 and TRBJ2-6; 8 bases fit TRBD1. The junction had 1 base not matched to a gene; V was cut back by 4 bases and J by 7 bases. Germline CDR1 and CDR2: SGHDT and YYEEEE. The CDR3 contains 13 residues. CDR3 amino acids: CASSGQGANVLTF. The CDR3 region has the DNA TGTGCCAGCAGCGGACAGGGAGCCAACGTCCTGACTTTC.

A single count supports this clone. This rearrangement joins TRBV11-2 to TRBJ1-1; D ambiguous. The CDR3 runs 13 residues. The germline CDR1 and CDR2 sequences are SGHAT and FQNNGV. V was pared by 6 bases and J by 6 bases, with 14 bases between. CDR3 nucleotides: TGTGCCAGCAGTTTGACAACCCGGGCTGAAGCTTTCTTT. Its protein is CASSLTTRAEAFF.

The CDR3: CASSYDQVSGYTF. The CDR3 nucleotides read TGTGCCAGCAGTTACGACCAGGTGTCTGGCTACACCTTC. The chain employs TRBV6-6 and TRBJ1-2; D ambiguous. The V and J ends lost 2 bases and 7 bases respectively, with 11 bases between them. The CDR3 spans 13 residues. In germline, CDR1 is MNHNY, CDR2 SVGAGI (reference sequence).

This sequence joins TRBV6-5 and TRBJ1-4; 7 bases fit TRBD1. This CDR3 comprises 14 residues. V lost 8 bases, J lost 4 bases, and 7 bases stayed unmatched. Germline V gives CDR1 MNHEY, CDR2 SVGAGI. DNA of the CDR3: TGTGCCAGCCGAAGGACAGGCCGTAATGAAAAACTGTTTTTT. Amino acids: CASRRTGRNEKLFF.

CDR3 DNA: TGTGCCAGCAGGACGGGACTTCGTGGCTACACCTTC. Translating it yields CASRTGLRGYTF. The V gene is TRBV2, the J gene TRBJ1-2; possibly TRBD1 for D (5 bases). Trimming stripped 6 bases from V and 7 bases from J, with 12 bases between. Germline CDR1 reads SNHLY; CDR2 reads FYNNEI. The CDR3 length is 12 residues. The full variable domain, with the rest looked up from reference TRBV2 and TRBJ1-2, is EPEVTQTPSHQVTQMGQEVILRCVPISNHLYFYWYRQILGQKVEFLVSFYNNEISEKSEIFDDQFSVERPDGSNFTLKIRSTKLEDSAMYFCASRTGLRGYTFGSGTRLTVV.

The chain uses TRBV3-1 (or the pseudogene TRBV3-2) and TRBJ2-3; 8 bases map to TRBD2. Germline assignment: CDR1 LGHDT and CDR2 YNNKEL (reference sequence). The CDR3 sequence is 16 residues long. J was trimmed by 2 bases and V by 4 bases; bases with no gene match: 8. In DNA, the CDR3 is TGTGCCAGCAGCCCAAACGGGGGGGGGCACACAGATACGCAGTATTTT. It encodes CASSPNGGGHTDTQYF.

V gene TRBV2 combines with J gene TRBJ2-2, with 8 bases lining up with TRBD1. In germline, CDR1 is SNHLY, CDR2 FYNNEI. The CDR3 consists of 15 residues. The V gene end was trimmed by 9 bases and the J gene end by 3 bases; junction bases not matched to a gene: 9. CDR3 bases: TGTGCCAGTCAGTCGGACAGGGTGGACACCGGGGAGCTGTTTTTT. Translated: CASQSDRVDTGELFF.

V usage is TRBV12-2 and J usage is TRBJ1-1. TRBV12-2 is a recognized pseudogene. CDR3 length: 16 amino acids. The CDR3 DNA sequence: TGTGCAAGTCGCTTTAGGAGACTCTCCCGGGTCACTGAAGCTTTCTTT. Protein product: CASRFRRLSRVTEAFF.

This clone has a single count. Here the CDR3 reads CASSLAGHEQYF. The CDR3, as DNA: TGTGCCAGCAGCCTAGCAGGGCACGAGCAGTACTTC. V usage is TRBV28 and J usage is TRBJ2-7; D is perhaps TRBD1 or TRBD2 (5 bases each). Germline V gene lookup returns CDR1 MDHEN and CDR2 SYDVKM. Trimming took off 6 bases at V and 5 bases at J, with 11 bases between the two ends. This CDR3 spans 12 amino acids.

The J gene is TRBJ2-2, the V gene TRBV28; D is uncertain. The CDR3 has 15 residues. V lost 6 bases and J 1 base, leaving 12 bases between the germline ends. Looked up from germline, CDR1 is MDHEN and CDR2 is SYDVKM. The CDR3 sequence is CASREEQMNTGELFF. The CDR3 region has the DNA TGTGCCAGCAGGGAAGAACAGATGAACACCGGGGAGCTGTTTTTT.

There are a few counts of this clone. The chain joins TRBV6-5 to TRBJ1-5; D ambiguous. In germline, CDR1 is MNHEY, CDR2 SVGAGI. The CDR3 length is 14 residues. Trimming removed 6 bases at V and 0 bases at J, with 9 bases between. CDR3 amino acids: CASRGPASNQPQHF. Here the CDR3 DNA reads TGTGCCAGCAGAGGGCCTGCTAGCAATCAGCCCCAGCATTTT.

J is TRBJ1-2 and V is TRBV7-9; D uncertain. The CDR3 loop spans 11 amino acids. The germline V gene has CDR1 SEHNR and CDR2 FQNEAQ (reference sequence). V gave up 2 bases and J gave up 8 bases, with 6 bases separating them. The CDR3 nucleotides read TGTGCCAGCAGCTTAAAGGGCGGCTACACCTTC. It specifies CASSLKGGYTF.

The V call is TRBV4-1, the J call TRBJ2-3, with D possibly matching TRBD2 (6 bases). This CDR3 spans 15 amino acids. Trimming removed 0 bases at V and 3 bases at J, with 10 bases between. Looked up from germline, CDR1 is MGHRA and CDR2 is YSYEKL. CDR3 sequence (DNA): TGCGCCAGCAGCCAAGATGGACTACGTACAGATACGCAGTATTTT. It encodes CASSQDGLRTDTQYF.

The V and J genes are TRBV4-2 and TRBJ1-6; D gene ambiguous. This CDR3 has 13 amino acids. Germline CDR1 reads LGHNA; CDR2 reads YNFKEQ. V dropped 0 bases and J dropped 7 bases, with 4 bases sitting between them. In DNA form, the CDR3 reads TGTGCCAGCAGCCAAGAAAGGAATTCACCCCTCCACTTT. This encodes CASSQERNSPLHF.

The rearrangement uses TRBV7-2 and TRBJ2-3; D is unresolved. V was trimmed by 1 base and J by 5 bases, leaving 7 bases between them. The CDR3 is 13 residues long. The germline CDR1 and CDR2 sequences are SGHTA and FQGNSA. CDR3 residues: CASSLGNLDTQYF. CDR3 coding DNA: TGTGCCAGCAGCTTAGGTAACTTAGATACGCAGTATTTT.

The rearrangement joins TRBV2 to TRBJ1-1; weak D call: TRBD1 (6 bases). With 4 bases removed from V and 1 base from J, the gap between germline ends came to 13 bases. The CDR3 loop spans 15 amino acids. Germline lookup yields CDR1 SNHLY and CDR2 FYNNEI. The CDR3 sequence is CASSVWGGANTEAFF. CDR3 bases: TGTGCCAGCAGTGTATGGGGGGGCGCGAACACTGAAGCTTTCTTT.

The rearrangement joins TRBV10-1 to TRBJ1-6; D not resolved. The CDR3 loop spans 13 amino acids. Deletions cut 2 bases from V and 8 bases from J, with 7 bases between. CDR1 and CDR2 from the germline V gene are WNHNN and SYGVQD (reference sequence). The CDR3 DNA reads TGCGCCAGCAGTGAGAGCTTCTATTCACCCCTCCACTTT. Encoded protein: CASSESFYSPLHF.

This chain connects TRBV6-6 to TRBJ1-2, with TRBD1 identical over 10 bases. Germline lookup yields CDR1 MNHNY and CDR2 SVGAGI (reference sequence). The CDR3 has 14 amino acids. V gave up 2 bases and J gave up 5 bases; unmatched junction bases: 2. CDR3 protein: CASSYRDRGYGYTF. The CDR3, as DNA: TGTGCCAGCAGTTACCGGGACAGGGGTTATGGCTACACCTTC.

This chain links TRBV28 with TRBJ2-1; D ambiguous. The CDR3 covers 15 residues. The ends were cut back, 3 bases at V and 0 bases at J, with 9 bases in the middle. Germline V lookup: CDR1 MDHEN, CDR2 SYDVKM. In nucleotides, the CDR3 is TGTGCCAGCAGTTTTAACCCGAGCTCCTACAATGAGCAGTTCTTC. Translated: CASSFNPSSYNEQFF.

V usage is TRBV11-3 and J usage is TRBJ2-1; 8 nucleotides align to TRBD2. The CDR3 is 17 residues long. V dropped 1 base and J dropped 4; count of bases not matched to a gene: 9. Germline V lookup: CDR1 SGHNT, CDR2 YENEEA. This CDR3 reads CASSLGEHGGGYNEQFF. CDR3 nucleotide sequence: TGTGCCAGCAGCTTAGGGGAACATGGCGGGGGGTACAATGAGCAGTTCTTC.

The chain recombines TRBV5-4 with TRBJ1-6, with 9 bases identical to TRBD1. Germline values: CDR1 SGHNT, CDR2 YYREEE (reference sequence). With 3 bases clipped from V and 7 bases from J, the junction kept 2 bases outside the gene matches. The CDR3 totals 14 residues. The DNA for the CDR3 is TGTGCCAGCAGCTGGGGACAGGGCAATTCACCCCTCCACTTT. Translated: CASSWGQGNSPLHF.